A selection of T cell receptor beta chains follows, all from one sample in a study of T-cell memory formation after mild COVID-19. TCRdb analysed the 5' RACE reads with MiXCR anew, one entry per CDR3 protein. This table holds about 250,000 distinct CDR3 sequences, just over 15% found once. Source material: PBMCs or a T cell subset sorted from them (not recorded which). The receptor source for this set is an adult woman who had mild COVID-19 (a few samples of this study predate the infection). Cell type and time point are not known. CDR3s include the opening cysteine and the closing phenylalanine or tryptophan. A D gene is named only where the DNA matches it firmly. Clone size is not always given. Where it is, it says once, few, many or a class for expanded clones.

CDR3nt,CDR3aa,d_gene,v_gene,j_gene,abundance
TGCAGTGCTAGGGGAGTGAGCGGGAGCGCCCTCTACGAGCAGTACTTC,CSARGVSGSALYEQYF,TRBD2,TRBV20-1,TRBJ2-7,NA
TGTGCCAGCAGCCGGGGCATCCTCTACGAGCAGTACTTC,CASSRGILYEQYF,NA,TRBV3-1,TRBJ2-7,NA
TGTGCCACCAGTGATTTAGACAGGGCGGCCAATGAGCAGTTCTTC,CATSDLDRAANEQFF,TRBD1,TRBV24-1,TRBJ2-1,few
TGTGCCAGCAGTTCCACAGGGGCCTACACTGAAGCTTTCTTT,CASSSTGAYTEAFF,TRBD1,TRBV28,TRBJ1-1,NA
TGCGCCAGCAGCTTGGGACCAGCTCAGCCCCAGCATTTT,CASSLGPAQPQHF,NA,TRBV5-1,TRBJ1-5,NA
TGCGCCAGCAGCCAGCGAAGGGACTATTCGGCCGGGGAGCTGTTTTTT,CASSQRRDYSAGELFF,TRBD2,TRBV4-1,TRBJ2-2,few
TGTGCCAGCAGTTTAAGGTATCAGCCCCAGCATTTT,CASSLRYQPQHF,NA,TRBV12-3/TRBV12-4,TRBJ1-5,few
TGTGCCAGCAGCCAAGATACCCCCGTGACTTCCTACGAGCAGTACTTC,CASSQDTPVTSYEQYF,NA,TRBV3-1,TRBJ2-7,NA
TGTGCCAGCAGCCCCAAACAGGGAGGAGCTGAAAAACTGTTTTTT,CASSPKQGGAEKLFF,NA,TRBV12-3/TRBV12-4,TRBJ1-4,few
TGTGCCAGCAGCAACAGGGGCCTTGTAGACGAGCAGTACTTC,CASSNRGLVDEQYF,TRBD1,TRBV6-2/TRBV6-3,TRBJ2-7,few
TGTGCCAGCAGTAACTTAGGGGGCAATCAGCCCCAGCATTTT,CASSNLGGNQPQHF,NA,TRBV12-3/TRBV12-4,TRBJ1-5,few
TGCAGTGCTAGGAGAGTAGGGGCAAGGTATGGCTACACCTTC,CSARRVGARYGYTF,NA,TRBV20-1,TRBJ1-2,NA
TGTGCCAGCACAAAGCGGGGGATCAACAATGAGCAGTTCTTC,CASTKRGINNEQFF,TRBD2,TRBV27,TRBJ2-1,NA
TGTGCCAGCAGTCCTTCGACACCCCCTAAAGAGTACTTC,CASSPSTPPKEYF,NA,TRBV6-2/TRBV6-3,TRBJ2-7,few
TGTGCCAGCAGTTTCGGGGCGATCATGTTCTTC,CASSFGAIMFF,NA,TRBV12-3/TRBV12-4,TRBJ2-1,few
TGCGCCAGCAGCTGGACAGGAGAAAGCACAGATACGCAGTATTTT,CASSWTGESTDTQYF,TRBD1,TRBV5-1,TRBJ2-3,NA
TGTGCCAGCAGTTACAGTCAGGGGAGCACTGAAGCTTTCTTT,CASSYSQGSTEAFF,NA,TRBV6-5,TRBJ1-1,NA
TGCGCCAGCAGCCAAGATAGCGTGCCCACAGATACGCAGTATTTT,CASSQDSVPTDTQYF,NA,TRBV4-1,TRBJ2-3,once
TGTGCCAGCAGCGTAGCTACTGGAAATGAGCAGTTCTTC,CASSVATGNEQFF,NA,TRBV9,TRBJ2-1,few
TGTGCCAGCAGCCAGTGGAGGGACACAAACTATGGCTACACCTTC,CASSQWRDTNYGYTF,NA,TRBV4-2,TRBJ1-2,once
TGTGCCAGCAGTTCAACCTGGACAGGGGTCTATGGCTACACCTTC,CASSSTWTGVYGYTF,TRBD1,TRBV12-3/TRBV12-4,TRBJ1-2,few
TGTGCCAGCAGCCATCTTGGTGAAAAACTGTTTTTT,CASSHLGEKLFF,NA,TRBV4-2,TRBJ1-4,few
TGTGCGTCTCGGCTAGCGGGAGCGGTCGGGGAGCTGTTTTTT,CASRLAGAVGELFF,TRBD2,TRBV6-2/TRBV6-3,TRBJ2-2,few
TGTGCCAGCAATTCCGGCGGGGACAGTAGGTACGAGCAGTACTTC,CASNSGGDSRYEQYF,NA,TRBV6-6,TRBJ2-7,many
TGTGCCAGCAGCTTGATCAAAAATGAGCAGTTCTTC,CASSLIKNEQFF,NA,TRBV7-6,TRBJ2-1,few
TGCAGCTCCCGTCCGGCGGGACGAGAGACCCAGTACTTC,CSSRPAGRETQYF,NA,TRBV29-1,TRBJ2-5,many
TGTGCCAGCAGTGTCACAGGCAAAACTGGAAACACCATATATTTT,CASSVTGKTGNTIYF,NA,TRBV12-3/TRBV12-4,TRBJ1-3,few
TGTGCCAGCAGCTTAGACAGGGTGTCCGAGCAGTACTTC,CASSLDRVSEQYF,NA,TRBV7-6,TRBJ2-7,NA
TGTGCCATCAGTGAGGCCCCCCAGGGTGAGCAGTTCTTC,CAISEAPQGEQFF,NA,TRBV10-3,TRBJ2-1,few
TGTGCCAGCAGTTTCCGGGTGGAGGGTGGCTACACCTTC,CASSFRVEGGYTF,NA,TRBV27,TRBJ1-2,few
TGTGCCAGCAGTGAAAGCTCAGTGGGGAACACTGAAGCTTTCTTT,CASSESSVGNTEAFF,NA,TRBV2,TRBJ1-1,NA
TGTGCCAGCAGCTTCGACTCACCCCTCCACTTT,CASSFDSPLHF,NA,TRBV7-2,TRBJ1-6,many
TGTGCCAGCAGCAGCGAGGACCCCGCGGGCTACACCTTC,CASSSEDPAGYTF,NA,TRBV3-1,TRBJ1-2,NA
TGTGCCAGCAGCTTGTCACTCGCGAACACTGAAGCTTTCTTT,CASSLSLANTEAFF,NA,TRBV11-2,TRBJ1-1,NA
TGCGCCAGCAGCCAAGATCGGTGGGGATCCCAAGAGACCCAGTACTTC,CASSQDRWGSQETQYF,NA,TRBV4-1,TRBJ2-5,few
TGTGCCAGCAGCTTAGGCGGGTACATTCAGTACTTC,CASSLGGYIQYF,NA,TRBV7-8,TRBJ2-4,few
TGTGCCAGCAGCTATATCCCCCAAGAGACCCAGTACTTC,CASSYIPQETQYF,NA,TRBV7-3,TRBJ2-5,many
TGTGCCAGCAGACAGGGGGCCAATCAGCCCCAGCATTTT,CASRQGANQPQHF,TRBD1,TRBV12-3/TRBV12-4,TRBJ1-5,few
TGTGCCAGCAGTCCGGACAGGGGGCTTCACGGGGAGCTGTTTTTT,CASSPDRGLHGELFF,TRBD1,TRBV12-3/TRBV12-4,TRBJ2-2,NA
TGTGCCACCAGTGACTCCCGGGACGGCCAAGAGACCCAGTACTTC,CATSDSRDGQETQYF,NA,TRBV24-1,TRBJ2-5,few
TGTGCCAGCAGCCCGAAACTAGCGTCCCGTCAGGCAGATACGCAGTATTTT,CASSPKLASRQADTQYF,TRBD2,TRBV7-8,TRBJ2-3,NA